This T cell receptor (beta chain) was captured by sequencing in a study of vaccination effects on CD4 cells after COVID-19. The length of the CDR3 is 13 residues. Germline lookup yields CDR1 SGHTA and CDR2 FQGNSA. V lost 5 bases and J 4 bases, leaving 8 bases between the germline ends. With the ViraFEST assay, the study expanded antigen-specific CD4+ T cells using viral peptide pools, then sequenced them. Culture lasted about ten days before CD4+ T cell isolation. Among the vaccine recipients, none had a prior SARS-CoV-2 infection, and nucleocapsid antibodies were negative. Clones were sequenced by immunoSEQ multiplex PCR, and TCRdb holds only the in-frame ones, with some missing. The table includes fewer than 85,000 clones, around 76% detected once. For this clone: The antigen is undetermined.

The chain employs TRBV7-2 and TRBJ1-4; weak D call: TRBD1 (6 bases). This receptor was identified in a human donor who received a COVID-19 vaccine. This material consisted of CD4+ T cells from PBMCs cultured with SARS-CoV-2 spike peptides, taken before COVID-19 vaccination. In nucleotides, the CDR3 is TGTGCCAGCAGCGGACAGCTTAATGAAAAACTGTTTTTT. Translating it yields CASSGQLNEKLFF.